The 4 T cell receptor beta chains given below trace back to one sample, sequenced in a study of T cells after yellow fever vaccination. TCRdb re-called the 5' RACE reads through MiXCR, storing one row per CDR3 protein. The profile covers 28,000 or so distinct CDR3 sequences, with approximately 4.4% appearing a single time and approximately 45% taken by the ten largest. Material: CD8+ T cells sorted from PBMCs, obtained 5 days after the yellow fever booster vaccination. The receptors derive from a man between 25 and 39 years old who received the YFV17D yellow fever vaccine.

This clonotype was observed at least ten times. V usage is TRBV5-6 and J usage is TRBJ2-7; 7 bases align to TRBD2. Unmatched junction bases numbered 7, after V lost 4 bases and J lost 3 bases. The germline CDR1 and CDR2 sequences are SGHDT and YYEEEE. The CDR3 contains 14 residues. The CDR3 region is CASSPGRGLYEQYF. In DNA form, the CDR3 reads TGTGCCAGCAGCCCGGGGAGGGGACTCTACGAGCAGTACTTC.

This clonotype was recorded at least ten times. The CDR3 DNA follows: TGTGCCAGCAGAACGACTAGCAGCCAACTCAGATACACAGATACGCAGTATTTT. This encodes CASRTTSSQLRYTDTQYF. The genes are TRBV28 and TRBJ2-3; 7 nucleotides agree with TRBD2. The J segment lost 2 bases and the V segment lost 6 bases, leaving 17 bases of the junction unmatched. Per the germline V gene, CDR1 is MDHEN and CDR2 is SYDVKM. The CDR3 length is 18 residues.

This clonotype showed up many times. The V call is TRBV6-1, the J call TRBJ1-6, with D unresolved. With 2 bases removed from V and 2 bases from J, the gap between germline ends came to 7 bases. The CDR3 is made up of 15 amino acids. Germline V gene data show CDR1 as MNHNS and CDR2 as SASEGT. The DNA of the CDR3 is TGTGCCAGCAGTGAATGGGGAACCTATAATTCACCCCTCCACTTT. It codes for CASSEWGTYNSPLHF.

This clonotype appeared many times. The chain employs TRBV30 and TRBJ2-1, with D perhaps TRBD1 or TRBD2 (5 bases each). The CDR3 extends over 14 amino acids. The V gene lost 4 bases and the J gene lost 2 bases, with 12 bases spanning the gap. The germline gives CDR1 GTSNPN, CDR2 SVGIG (reference sequence). The CDR3 sequence is CAWTPQGPYNEQFF. Written as DNA, the CDR3 is TGTGCCTGGACCCCCCAGGGACCCTACAATGAGCAGTTCTTC.